This TCR beta chain was documented in a study of T cells in Graves' hyperthyroidism and ophthalmopathy (dated by TCRdb to the late 2010s). With respect to the entire study: Peripheral blood samples were taken at the time of initial diagnosis, prior to any treatment. A discovery cohort of approximately 100 patients, approximately 45 with Graves' ophthalmopathy and 55 to 60 with stable Graves' hyperthyroidism, was used to find distinguishing TCR V-J signatures. Prospective prediction of ophthalmopathy was tested in an independent validation cohort of approximately 18 hyperthyroidism patients and 15 to 17 patients who later progressed to ophthalmopathy. After blood sampling, hyperthyroidism patients were treated with methimazole at a starting dose of 30 mg daily, and ophthalmopathy patients were treated with high-dose intravenous methylprednisolone. The 100 discovery patients were randomly split 7:3 into training and test sets. Thyroid tissue and blood T-cell repertoires from over 5 Graves' hyperthyroidism patients were also compared in the study. The paper reports TCR Vbeta CDR3 sequencing of over 130 peripheral blood samples: 40 or so ophthalmopathy, fewer than 85 hyperthyroidism and approximately 17 progressor patients.

Stable Graves' hyperthyroidism was defined as the absence of progression to ophthalmopathy over 18 months of follow-up. Hyperthyroidism patients were newly diagnosed, with disease duration under 2 months, and aged 18 to 65 years. The study excluded patients with uncontrolled infections, other autoimmune diseases, pregnancy or lactation. Diagnoses were based on clinical symptoms, serum thyroxine and TRAb, thyroid ultrasound and orbital computed tomography. Ficoll-Paque density gradient centrifugation was used to isolate PBMCs from 10 ml of fresh peripheral blood. Total RNA was extracted with Trizol reagent, and quality was checked on an Agilent 2100 Bioanalyzer. Amplification of TCR beta CDR3 regions was carried out from RNA transcripts. For the first round of RT-PCR on the TCR CDR3, the HTBI primer set was used together with the Qiagen OneStep RT-PCR kit. Libraries were constructed in a second round of multiplex PCR, after which size selection and purification were carried out. Paired-end sequencing of the libraries was performed with 100 bp reads on an Illumina HiSeq2000. Per the original workflow: Raw data were processed with SOAPnuke, discarding reads with adapters, uncalled bases, mean Phred below 15, or no exact constant-primer or identifier match. High-quality paired reads were merged with COPE v1.2.5, and unique nucleotide sequences were defined as clonotypes. Clonotypes were aligned to IMGT TRBV, TRBD and TRBJ reference segments using MiTCR v1.1. Only V-J combinations with frequency above 0.0001, covering about 99% of repertoires, were analysed. A TCS score was defined as the ratio of F50 (clonal expansion) to E x V (chaos), with BLOSUM62-based TCRdist applied between CDR3 peptides within each V-J. Welch's t-statistics and random forest reduced roughly 540 V-J features to 13, which were used in a naive Bayes classifier (R e1071). Clones were called with MiXCR by TCRdb after fastp trimmed the public reads at Q25, and only in-frame beta chains were retained. Under each unique CDR3 protein, matching rows form one entry showing the most common genes and DNA. It is TCRdb's table, rather than the study itself, that gives the V and J calls and clone size. This sample gives 200,000 to 250,000 distinct CDR3 sequences in total; 15% to 20% of them show up just once. Under 65% of the sample is taken by the ten largest.

Unmatched junction bases come to 4, with V trimmed by 0 bases and J by 2 bases. Via the germline V gene, CDR1 is LGHNA and CDR2 YNFKEQ. The CDR3 sequence holds 16 residues, the cysteine and phenylalanine included. Of all the DNA, just the CDR3 is kept, 48 bases in frame from base 1. The investigation overall reported the following: Sample size was not statistically predetermined, and blinding of investigators to group allocation was not performed. Most expanded thyroid clonotypes (frequency above 0.001) were also detected in blood, a finding suggesting that blood repertoires may reflect thyroid immune responses. In validation, progression to ophthalmopathy was predicted by the model with 65% to 71% sensitivity and 72.22% specificity, a median of approximately 6.5 months before onset. A 13 V-J signature model separated ophthalmopathy from stable hyperthyroidism, with 87.88% sensitivity and roughly 84% specificity in cross-validation and 80%/75% in testing.

This clonotype has only a few counts. Its cognate antigen has yet to be identified. No base-level quality is on record; no much larger clone is a single base apart. The source is a man between 50 and 59 years old with Graves' hyperthyroidism. Sequenced: blood. This sequence uses TRBV4-2 and TRBJ2-1; 7 junctional bases match TRBD2. The CDR3 is CASSQEGGSTYNEQFF. The nucleotides are TGTGCCAGCAGCCAAGAAGGCGGGAGTACCTACAATGAGCAGTTCTTC.